The next 22 T cell receptor beta chains were all read from a single sample in a study of metastatic and nonmetastatic thyroid tumors (dated by TCRdb to 2020 to 2022). Libraries were built with PCR. Sequenced on an Illumina HiSeq 4000. TCRdb's own reprocessing of the public reads used fastp at Q25 and MiXCR and kept productive beta chains. Present in this sample are tens of thousands of clones, approximately 29% of which were seen just once. About 32% of the sample goes to the ten largest clones. None of the patients had been given any treatment before thyroid surgery. The specimen was blood. These receptors came from a female donor with papillary thyroid cancer or a benign thyroid nodule (not recorded which). Some clones in this sample may be carry-over from other donors' samples.

This chain links TRBV30 with TRBJ2-5; either TRBD1 or TRBD2 may supply D (6 bases each). The J call may be wrong; the DNA end is better matched by TRBJ2-1. CDR3 length: 13 residues. The germline gives CDR1 GTSNPN, CDR2 SVGIG (reference sequence). In nucleotides, the CDR3 is TGTGCCTGGATGGGGGGCTACGTAAATGAGCAGTTCTTC. It specifies CAWMGGYVNEQFF.

Comments on this clone: Its ends do not fully match the called genes, so a read error is possible. The rearrangement links TRBV19 to TRBJ1-1; the match to TRBD1 covers 7 bases. Germline CDR1 and CDR2: LNHDA and SQIVND (reference sequence). The CDR3 runs 15 residues. CDR3 loop: CARSARGQTNTVAFF. The DNA for the CDR3 is TGTGCCAGAAGCGCTAGGGGACAGACGAACACTGTAGCTTTCTTT.

This clone was recorded only once. The chain carries TRBV7-2 and TRBJ2-2, with 9 bases lining up with TRBD1. The germline CDR1 and CDR2 sequences are SGHTA and FQGNSA. The CDR3 contains 15 residues. J gave up 8 bases and V 10 bases, and 14 bases lay outside the gene matches. The CDR3 sequence is CANTIGTGLEGELFF. The CDR3 DNA is TGTGCCAACACCATCGGGACAGGGTTAGAAGGGGAGCTGTTTTTT. The variable domain in full, completed from reference TRBV7-2 and TRBJ2-2, reads GAGVSQSPSNKVTEKGKDVELRCDPISGHTALYWYRQSLGQGLEFLIYFQGNSAPDKSGLPSDRFSAERTGGSVSTLTIQRTQQEDSAVYLCANTIGTGLEGELFFGEGSRLTVL.

The chain links TRBV29-1 to TRBJ1-2; TRBD1 matches at 12 bases. Germline V gives CDR1 SQVTM, CDR2 ANQGSEA. There are 15 residues in the CDR3. V lost 3 bases, J lost 4 bases, and 6 bases stayed unmatched. CDR3 protein: CSVDGEGQGAYGYTF. The CDR3, as DNA: TGCAGCGTTGATGGGGAGGGACAGGGGGCCTATGGCTACACCTTC.

This clone was recorded once. The V call is TRBV5-8, the J call TRBJ1-3; the D is unclear. V was pared by 4 bases and J by 0 bases, with 14 bases between. This CDR3 contains 16 residues. Germline CDR1 reads SGHTS; CDR2 reads YDEGEE. CDR3 region: CASSLMRNPSGNTIYF. The CDR3 coding sequence is TGTGCCAGCAGCCTGATGCGGAACCCCTCTGGAAACACCATATATTTT.

In this sample, this clone turned up many times. The chain links TRBV4-3 to TRBJ2-3; possible D gene TRBD2, 6 bases. CDR1 is LGHNA, CDR2 YSLEER, per germline. This CDR3 contains 16 residues. V shed 6 bases and J shed 4 bases, with 20 bases lying between them. This chain's CDR3 is CASRPPDGSIADTQYF. The CDR3 DNA reads TGCGCCAGCAGACCCCCGGACGGGAGTATCGCAGATACGCAGTATTTT.

The sample holds many counts of this clone. The rearrangement uses TRBV28 and TRBJ1-1; 9 bases line up with TRBD1. Trimming at V came to 7 bases and at J to 0 bases, leaving 9 bases not matched to a gene. This CDR3 has 16 residues. The germline gives CDR1 MDHEN, CDR2 SYDVKM. CDR3 amino acids: CASTPSTGGMNTEAFF. CDR3 sequence (DNA): TGTGCCAGCACCCCCTCGACAGGGGGTATGAACACTGAAGCTTTCTTT.

The V and J genes are TRBV19 and TRBJ2-7, with a weak D call TRBD1 (6 bases). The CDR3 extends over 14 amino acids. Germline V gene lookup returns CDR1 LNHDA and CDR2 SQIVND (reference sequence). Trimming stripped 3 bases from V and 7 bases from J, with 16 bases between. Written as DNA, the CDR3 is TGTGCCAGTAGTATGGGACGACAGGTAATGGAGCAGTACTTC. Residues: CASSMGRQVMEQYF.

This clone was counted many times. The chain links TRBV4-1 to TRBJ2-7, with TRBD1 matching over 7 bases. The CDR3 sequence is 15 residues long. Trimming at V came to 3 bases and at J to 5 bases, leaving 10 bases not matched to a gene. Looked up from germline, CDR1 is MGHRA and CDR2 is YSYEKL. CDR3 sequence: CASSQLRTGRDEQYF. The CDR3 DNA follows: TGCGCCAGCAGCCAGTTAAGGACAGGAAGGGACGAGCAGTACTTC.

This clone was picked up many times. The genes are TRBV7-2 and TRBJ2-7; TRBD2 aligns across 7 bases. Looked up from germline, CDR1 is SGHTA and CDR2 is FQGNSA. The CDR3 is 15 residues long. The trim removed 2 bases at V and 5 bases at J, leaving 9 bases unmatched. CDR3 DNA sequence: TGTGCCAGCAGCTTACAGGTCGGGAGGATGAACGAGCAGTACTTC. Translation gives CASSLQVGRMNEQYF.

This clone appeared once. This chain connects TRBV30 to TRBJ2-1; tentative D call: TRBD2 (5 bases). This CDR3 is 13 amino acids long. Germline V gene sequence: CDR1 GTSNPN, CDR2 SVGIG (reference sequence). V lost 3 bases, J lost 7 bases, and 13 bases lay in between. Here the CDR3 DNA reads TGTGCCTGGAGCTCCTGGTTAGCGAATGAGCAGTTCTTC. It specifies CAWSSWLANEQFF.

This clone was picked up many times. The chain carries TRBV6-2 or TRBV6-3 and TRBJ2-3, with 8 bases matching TRBD2. Germline V CDR1 and CDR2: MNHEY, SVGEGT. J lost 4 bases, V lost 5 bases, and 5 bases had no gene match. This CDR3 contains 14 residues. The CDR3 nucleotides are TGTGCCAGCAGTAAAGGACTAGCAGCAGATACGCAGTATTTT. This encodes CASSKGLAADTQYF.

As for this clone: One end of the junction fails to match germline, which may point to a read error. V is TRBV15 and J is TRBJ1-2, with D hard to call. The germline CDR1 and CDR2 sequences are LNHNV and YYDKDF (reference sequence). This CDR3 region has 11 residues. The CDR3 here is CASSNSLGYTF. Written as DNA, the CDR3 is TGTGCCTCCAGCAATTCATTGGGCTACACCTTC.

This clone was observed many times. With a much larger clone just one base away, this may be a read error. The chain couples TRBV4-3 to TRBJ1-6, with 8 nucleotides matching TRBD1. This CDR3 has 17 amino acids. Germline V CDR1 and CDR2: LGHNA, YSLEER. Trimming at V came to 0 bases and at J to 9 bases, leaving 10 bases not matched to a gene. CDR3 region: CASSQDTEGQATSPLHF. DNA of the CDR3: TGCGCCAGCAGCCAAGACACCGAGGGACAGGCGACTTCACCCCTCCACTTT.

Only one count was recorded for this clone. The chain uses TRBV6-2 or TRBV6-3 and TRBJ2-1; 10 bases map to TRBD2. Germline values: CDR1 MNHEY, CDR2 SVGEGT. After removal of 2 bases from V and 6 bases from J, the junction contained 16 bases not matched to a gene. This CDR3 has 19 residues. The DNA for the CDR3 is TGTGCCAGCAGTTACGGGTGGCCACTAGCGGGAAGGGGGGGCAATGAGCAGTTCTTC. Translated: CASSYGWPLAGRGGNEQFF.

The CDR3 loop reads CASSYSVGSNQPQHF. The CDR3 coding sequence is TGTGCCAGCAGTTACTCCGTGGGGAGCAATCAGCCCCAGCATTTT. The chain employs TRBV6-2 or TRBV6-3 and TRBJ1-5; D gene uncertain. Deletions cut 0 bases from V and 1 base from J, with 7 bases between. CDR3 size: 15 residues. Germline loops: CDR1 MNHEY, CDR2 SVGEGT.

This clone was counted ten times or more. The chain couples TRBV12-3 or TRBV12-4 to TRBJ1-1, with D hard to call. V was pared by 6 bases and J by 10 bases, with 12 bases between. The CDR3 consists of 11 residues. CDR3 loop: CASSPGERAFF. CDR3 bases: TGTGCCAGCAGCCCAGGCGAGAGAGCTTTCTTT.

This clone was observed many times. A much larger clonotype is one base distant, so this may be a read error. The chain links TRBV30 to TRBJ1-2; D gene unclear. Germline CDR1 GTSNPN, CDR2 SVGIG (reference sequence). The CDR3 contains 11 residues. Trimming cost V 6 bases and J 10 bases, with 15 bases left between them. The CDR3 region is CACKSGNDYTF. CDR3 DNA sequence: TGTGCCTGCAAAAGTGGAAATGACTACACCTTC.

Judged by abundance, this clone is medium-sized (0.01 to 0.1%). The chain joins TRBV30 to TRBJ1-2; D is unresolved. This CDR3 comprises 12 residues. Per germline, CDR1 GTSNPN and CDR2 SVGIG (reference sequence). The V end lost 1 base, the J end lost 7 bases, and 10 bases lay between the germline ends. DNA of the CDR3: TGTGCCTGGAGTGAGGTAGGAGCTGGCTACACCTTC. This sequence encodes CAWSEVGAGYTF.

This clone was observed many times. The V gene is TRBV9, the J gene TRBJ2-5; 9 nucleotides line up with TRBD1. Germline trimming cut 3 bases from V and 5 bases from J; bases unmatched to any gene: 11. Germline CDR1 SGDLS, CDR2 YYNGEE. The CDR3 is made up of 16 amino acids. The CDR3: CASSGTGTGTTETQYF. The CDR3 DNA is TGTGCCAGCAGCGGAACCGGGACAGGGACGACGGAGACCCAGTACTTC.

The V and J genes are TRBV5-1 and TRBJ2-2; 11 bases align to TRBD1. This CDR3 contains 18 residues. Trimming took 0 bases from V and 5 from J; bases not matched to a gene: 9. Looked up from germline, CDR1 is SGHRS and CDR2 is YFSETQ. The CDR3 bases are TGCGCCAGCAGCTTGGTTGGACAGGGGGCGCTTAGGACCGGGGAGCTGTTTTTT. Protein product: CASSLVGQGALRTGELFF.

Here the CDR3 reads CASSLRGQGELYGYTF. The DNA of the CDR3 is TGTGCCAGCAGCTTAAGGGGACAGGGGGAACTCTATGGCTACACCTTC. The gene calls are TRBV7-3 and TRBJ1-2; 11 bases are a match to TRBD1. The V segment lost 1 base and the J segment 4 bases; nucleotides outside the gene matches: 5. Germline CDR1 is SGHTA and CDR2 is FQGTGA. The CDR3 consists of 16 residues.